The 9 T cell receptor beta chains below all came from one sample that was sequenced in a study of T cells in Graves' hyperthyroidism and ophthalmopathy. TCR beta CDR3 region amplification was performed from RNA transcripts. The TCR CDR3 first-round RT-PCR relied on the HTBI primer set. MiXCR, applied by TCRdb to the multiplex PCR reads, yields one record per CDR3 protein. The table records over 650,000 distinct CDR3 sequences, about a sixth of them present only once. The source material was blood. These receptor sequences come from a man in his late teens or twenties with Graves' hyperthyroidism.

This chain joins TRBV5-6 and TRBJ1-1; D is unresolved. The germline V gene encodes CDR1 SGHDT and CDR2 YYEEEE. Trimming cost V 0 bases and J 4 bases, with 13 bases left between them. The CDR3 has 15 residues. DNA for the CDR3: TGTGCCAGCAGCTTGGATATGACCATGGGCACTGAAGCTTTCTTT. Protein product: CASSLDMTMGTEAFF.

This clonotype has a count of ten or more. The chain joins TRBV3-1 to TRBJ2-1; 7 bases are a match to TRBD2. Germline CDR1 and CDR2: LGHDT and YNNKEL (reference sequence). V dropped 1 base and J dropped 6; count of bases not matched to a gene: 6. CDR3 length: 15 residues. This chain's CDR3 is CASSQGGRETNEQFF. The CDR3 nucleotides read TGTGCCAGCAGCCAAGGCGGGAGAGAGACCAATGAGCAGTTCTTC.

This clonotype was counted ten times or more. The V call is TRBV28, the J call TRBJ1-1, with D maybe TRBD1 (5 bases). Trimming removed 6 bases from V and 8 bases from J, with 13 bases in between. Germline lookup yields CDR1 MDHEN and CDR2 SYDVKM. CDR3 length: 12 amino acids. DNA for the CDR3: TGTGCCAGCAGCCGCCCAAGACAGGAAGCTTTCTTT. This codes for CASSRPRQEAFF.

This clonotype was counted a few times. The chain couples TRBV2 to TRBJ1-2, with D possibly being TRBD1 (6 bases). The CDR3 runs to 15 residues. V lost 7 bases and J 4 bases, leaving 19 bases between the germline ends. Looked up from germline, CDR1 is SNHLY and CDR2 is FYNNEI. This chain's CDR3 is CASTIGGGGLYGYTF. Written as DNA, the CDR3 is TGTGCCAGCACCATAGGAGGTGGGGGGCTCTATGGCTACACCTTC. Supplemented by reference TRBV2 and TRBJ1-2, the full variable domain reads EPEVTQTPSHQVTQMGQEVILRCVPISNHLYFYWYRQILGQKVEFLVSFYNNEISEKSEIFDDQFSVERPDGSNFTLKIRSTKLEDSAMYFCASTIGGGGLYGYTFGSGTRLTVV.

A few counts support this clonotype. The chain carries TRBV24-1 and TRBJ2-5, with TRBD1 identical over 12 bases. Germline CDR1 and CDR2: KGHDR and SFDVKD. Unmatched junction bases numbered 12, after V lost 2 bases and J lost 6 bases. This CDR3 is built from 18 residues. Here the CDR3 DNA reads TGTGCCACCAGTGATTCCCCCCCCGGGACAGGGGGCAGGAAGACCCAGTACTTC. This encodes CATSDSPPGTGGRKTQYF.

This clonotype was seen a few times. Relative to the germline gene, one junction end is altered; a read error may explain this. The V call is TRBV27, the J call TRBJ1-1, with 8 nucleotides matching TRBD1. Germline V CDR1 and CDR2: MNHEY, SMNVEV (reference sequence). The CDR3 is made up of 16 amino acids. The CDR3 reads CASTPTGVGVNTETFF. The CDR3 bases are TGTGCCAGCACCCCGACAGGGGTAGGAGTGAACACTGAAACTTTCTTT.

This clonotype has only a few counts. The genes are TRBV5-1 and TRBJ1-1, with TRBD1 identical over 10 bases. V trimming: 2 bases; J trimming: 5 bases; junction bases outside the gene matches: 6. The germline CDR1 and CDR2 sequences are SGHRS and YFSETQ. The CDR3 totals 15 residues. CDR3 in DNA: TGCGCCAGCAGCTTTCGGACAGGGGGAAGGACTGAAGCTTTCTTT. This translates into CASSFRTGGRTEAFF. The full variable domain, completed using reference TRBV5-1 and TRBJ1-1, is KAGVTQTPRYLIKTRGQQVTLSCSPISGHRSVSWYQQTPGQGLQFLFEYFSETQRNKGNFPGRFSGRQFSNSRSEMNVSTLELGDSALYLCASSFRTGGRTEAFFGQGTRLTVV.

The chain is built from TRBV19 and TRBJ2-1; D remains unclear. V was trimmed by 0 bases and J by 7 bases, leaving 7 bases between them. Germline V gene lookup returns CDR1 LNHDA and CDR2 SQIVND (reference sequence). CDR3 size: 13 residues. This CDR3 reads CASSIDFTNEQFF. The CDR3 DNA sequence: TGTGCCAGTAGTATAGACTTCACTAATGAGCAGTTCTTC.

V is TRBV28 and J is TRBJ2-6; possibly TRBD1 for D (6 bases). Looked up from germline, CDR1 is MDHEN and CDR2 is SYDVKM. Trimming left V 5 bases short and J 2 bases short, with 13 bases between. The CDR3 extends over 16 amino acids. The CDR3 sequence is CASSPTGFPGANVLTF. The CDR3 DNA sequence: TGTGCCAGCAGTCCTACAGGGTTCCCTGGGGCCAACGTCCTGACTTTC.